Each of the 27 T cell receptor beta chains below was sequenced from the same sample in a study of beta chain features in type 1 diabetes. Reverse transcribing all isolated RNA meant expressed TCRB transcripts were sequenced. TCRdb's copy holds only in-frame clones and misses some; the assay was immunoSEQ multiplex PCR. The sample contains around 430,000 clones, 30% of which appear only once. Specimen: naive CD4+ T cells from blood. Receptors were obtained from a man younger than 30 in good health.

This clone was recorded a few times. The CDR3 reads CASTSGTGTEKLFF. CDR3 coding DNA: TGTGCCAGCACATCCGGGACAGGGACTGAAAAACTGTTTTTT. J is TRBJ1-4 and V is TRBV9, with 9 bases that match TRBD1. The CDR3 runs 14 residues. Looked up from germline, CDR1 is SGDLS and CDR2 is YYNGEE. V lost 6 bases to trimming and J lost 7 bases; unmatched junction nucleotides: 7.

CDR3 DNA: TGTGCCATGGGAGAGACCCAGTACTTC. Translation: CAMGETQYF. J is TRBJ2-5 and V is TRBV6-9; D is unclear. V lost 10 bases and J 4 bases, leaving 4 bases between the germline ends. CDR3 length: 9 amino acids. CDR1 and CDR2 (germline): MNHGY, SVAAGI.

The chain joins TRBV18 to TRBJ2-7; 8 bases agree with TRBD2. Germline assignment: CDR1 KGHSH and CDR2 LQKENI. The CDR3 loop spans 15 amino acids. Trimming cost V 2 bases and J 2 bases; bases outside gene matches: 5. This chain's CDR3 is CASSPTSGDTYEQYF. The CDR3 DNA follows: TGTGCCAGCTCACCAACTAGCGGAGACACCTACGAGCAGTACTTC.

The chain combines TRBV30 with TRBJ1-1, with TRBD1 as a possible D gene (6 bases). Trimming removed 0 bases from V and 11 bases from J, with 10 bases in between. Germline values: CDR1 GTSNPN, CDR2 SVGIG (reference sequence). The CDR3 has 11 amino acids. CDR3 in DNA: TGTGCCTGGAGTGTACACAGGGTTGCTTTCTTT. Translating it yields CAWSVHRVAFF.

This chain connects TRBV19 to TRBJ2-1; 10 bases are a match to TRBD2. J was trimmed by 2 bases and V by 6 bases; bases with no gene match: 4. CDR3 length: 15 residues. Germline assignment: CDR1 LNHDA and CDR2 SQIVND (reference sequence). The CDR3 nucleotides read TGTGCCAGTAGCCCAACTAGCGGGGCCTACAATGAGCAGTTCTTC. As protein: CASSPTSGAYNEQFF.

The chain joins TRBV6-1 to TRBJ2-1, with 11 bases aligning to TRBD2. The V and J ends lost 4 bases and 7 bases, in that order; junction bases with no gene match: 9. Looked up from germline, CDR1 is MNHNS and CDR2 is SASEGT. The CDR3 runs 16 residues. CDR3 coding DNA: TGTGCCAGCAGTGCCAGACTAGCGGGGACGGGGAATGAGCAGTTCTTC. Translating it yields CASSARLAGTGNEQFF.

In its sample, this clone was seen once. The J gene is TRBJ2-5, the V gene TRBV28; D ambiguous. The CDR3 totals 11 residues. V dropped 6 bases and J dropped 2 bases, with 4 bases sitting between them. Germline-derived CDR1 and CDR2 are MDHEN and SYDVKM. The CDR3 spells CASSQQETQYF. The CDR3 coding sequence is TGTGCCAGCAGCCAACAAGAGACCCAGTACTTC. The variable domain in full, with the rest retrieved from reference TRBV28 and TRBJ2-5, is DVKVTQSSRYLVKRTGEKVFLECVQDMDHENMFWYRQDPGLGLRLIYFSYDVKMKEKGDIPEGYSVSREKKERFSLILESASTNQTSMYLCASSQQETQYFGPGTRLLVL.

This clone was detected only a few times. V usage is TRBV10-3 and J usage is TRBJ2-5, with 10 bases matching TRBD1. J was trimmed by 5 bases and V by 4 bases; bases with no gene match: 4. Germline V CDR1 and CDR2: ENHRY, SYGVKD. This CDR3 is 14 amino acids long. Here the CDR3 reads CAISGMGQGETQYF. The CDR3 coding sequence is TGTGCCATCAGTGGAATGGGACAGGGGGAGACCCAGTACTTC.

This rearrangement joins TRBV27 to TRBJ2-2; D not certain. The CDR3 length is 12 residues. The germline CDR1 and CDR2 sequences are MNHEY and SMNVEV (reference sequence). Trimming left V 5 bases short and J 7 bases short, with 8 bases between. Written as DNA, the CDR3 is TGTGCCAGCAGTCCCCCGTTCGGGGAGCTGTTTTTT. As protein: CASSPPFGELFF.

There are a few counts of this clone. The chain has TRBV9 and TRBJ1-1; D is unresolved. Per the germline V gene, CDR1 is SGDLS and CDR2 is YYNGEE. The V gene lost 1 base and the J gene lost 6 bases, with 10 bases spanning the gap. The CDR3 runs 13 residues. This chain's CDR3 is CASSVRRESEAFF. CDR3 bases: TGTGCCAGCAGCGTACGGCGTGAGTCTGAAGCTTTCTTT.

This clone was seen only a few times. V is TRBV9 and J is TRBJ1-2, with TRBD1 matching over 9 bases. The CDR3 spans 16 residues. V lost 4 bases to trimming and J lost 4 bases; unmatched junction nucleotides: 11. Germline CDR1 SGDLS, CDR2 YYNGEE. CDR3 sequence reads: CASSPRPGQGPYGYTF. The CDR3 DNA follows: TGTGCCAGCAGCCCTCGGCCGGGACAGGGACCCTATGGCTACACCTTC.

The rearrangement uses TRBV27 and TRBJ2-3; the D gene could be TRBD1 or TRBD2 (5 bases each). The CDR3 length is 15 residues. Germline assignment: CDR1 MNHEY and CDR2 SMNVEV (reference sequence). Trimming pared 6 bases from V and 0 bases from J, leaving 13 bases between. The CDR3, as DNA: TGTGCCAGCAGCCTTAGAGGGGCGAGCACAGATACGCAGTATTTT. Translation gives CASSLRGASTDTQYF.

This clone was found a few times. The chain couples TRBV29-1 to TRBJ2-1, with TRBD2 as a possible D gene (5 bases). With 6 bases removed from V and 12 bases from J, the gap between germline ends came to 12 bases. The CDR3 contains 10 residues. Germline V lookup: CDR1 SQVTM, CDR2 ANQGSEA. The CDR3 here is CSVLRERQFF. CDR3 coding DNA: TGCAGCGTCCTAAGGGAGAGGCAGTTCTTC.

The V call is TRBV29-1, the J call TRBJ2-5, with D tentatively TRBD2 (6 bases). The end of the DNA fits TRBJ2-7 better, so the J call may be wrong. The CDR3 has 12 residues. Germline V CDR1 and CDR2: SQVTM, ANQGSEA. The DNA for the CDR3 is TGCAGCGTTGAAGATTCGGGGGACGAGCAGTACTTC. Amino acid sequence: CSVEDSGDEQYF.

The CDR3 spells CASSLGLHNEQFF. CDR3 sequence (DNA): TGTGCCAGCAGCTTAGGACTCCACAATGAGCAGTTCTTC. This sequence joins TRBV5-6 and TRBJ2-1; D is perhaps TRBD2 (5 bases). Per germline, CDR1 SGHDT and CDR2 YYEEEE. The CDR3 runs to 13 residues. Trimming removed 2 bases from V and 5 bases from J, with 8 bases in between. The full variable domain, completed using reference TRBV5-6 and TRBJ2-1, is DAGVTQSPTHLIKTRGQQVTLRCSPKSGHDTVSWYQQALGQGPQFIFQYYEEEERQRGNFPDRFSGHQFPNYSSELNVNALLLGDSALYLCASSLGLHNEQFFGPGTRLTVL.

The chain uses TRBV30 and TRBJ1-2, with TRBD1 matching over 10 bases. Germline V lookup: CDR1 GTSNPN, CDR2 SVGIG (reference sequence). V lost 3 bases to trimming and J lost 6 bases; unmatched junction nucleotides: 4. The CDR3 sequence is 13 residues long. The CDR3 protein is CAWSRTGGDGYTF. The CDR3 coding sequence is TGTGCCTGGAGCAGGACAGGGGGTGATGGCTACACCTTC.

This clone has just a few counts. The rearrangement joins TRBV30 to TRBJ2-7, with D maybe TRBD2 (5 bases). V shed 0 bases and J shed 5 bases, with 14 bases lying between them. Germline values: CDR1 GTSNPN, CDR2 SVGIG (reference sequence). The CDR3 has 14 residues. The CDR3 here is CAWSVPGVLNEQYF. The CDR3 nucleotides read TGTGCCTGGAGTGTACCCGGGGTGCTTAACGAGCAGTACTTC. Full variable domain (outside the CDR3, taken from reference TRBV30 and TRBJ2-7): SQTIHQWPATLVQPVGSPLSLECTVEGTSNPNLYWYRQAAGRGLQLLFYSVGIGQISSEVPQNLSASRPQDRQFILSSKKLLLSDSGFYLCAWSVPGVLNEQYFGPGTRLTVT.

This clone was seen more than once but under ten times. This sequence joins TRBV14 and TRBJ1-2, with D possibly TRBD1 on 5 matching bases. Germline V gene data show CDR1 as SGHDN and CDR2 as FVKESK. V was pared by 4 bases and J by 0 bases, with 9 bases between. This CDR3 has 14 residues. CDR3 protein: CASSPGAANYGYTF. CDR3 bases: TGTGCCAGCAGCCCTGGGGCAGCTAACTATGGCTACACCTTC.

This clone was seen only a few times. The chain couples TRBV30 to TRBJ1-1; D may be TRBD1 (5 bases). Germline assignment: CDR1 GTSNPN and CDR2 SVGIG (reference sequence). V was trimmed by 1 base and J by 5 bases, leaving 5 bases between them. This CDR3 region has 11 residues. For the CDR3, the DNA is TGTGCCTGGAGTGACAGGACTGAAGCTTTCTTT. This gives the protein CAWSDRTEAFF.

The chain carries TRBV6-5 and TRBJ1-2; weak D call: TRBD1 (5 bases). Germline CDR1 is MNHEY and CDR2 is SVGAGI. The CDR3 sequence is 13 residues long. The germline V and J ends were trimmed by 2 bases and 8 bases, with 12 bases remaining between them. The CDR3 is CASSYGHSYGYTF. In nucleotides, the CDR3 is TGTGCCAGCAGTTACGGACATAGCTACGGCTACACCTTC.

This sequence joins TRBV18 and TRBJ2-7; the match to TRBD1 covers 8 bases. CDR3 length: 15 amino acids. With 6 bases clipped from V and 0 bases from J, the junction kept 7 bases outside the gene matches. Germline V gene data show CDR1 as KGHSH and CDR2 as LQKENI. This chain's CDR3 is CASSPTGVSSYEQYF. The CDR3 bases are TGTGCCAGCTCCCCGACAGGGGTAAGCTCCTACGAGCAGTACTTC.

In its sample, this clone was seen a few times. V and J are TRBV5-4 and TRBJ2-1; D gene ambiguous. The CDR3 is made up of 13 amino acids. Germline V gives CDR1 SGHNT, CDR2 YYREEE (reference sequence). Trimming cost V 3 bases and J 2 bases, with 6 bases left between them. The CDR3 sequence: CASSSPAYNEQFF. The CDR3 region has the DNA TGTGCCAGCAGCTCCCCGGCCTACAATGAGCAGTTCTTC.

This clone was observed a few times. The chain couples TRBV9 to TRBJ2-5; 8 nucleotides agree with TRBD1. Germline V lookup: CDR1 SGDLS, CDR2 YYNGEE. V was clipped by 0 bases and J by 5 bases; unmatched bases: 9. CDR3 length: 16 residues. The CDR3 loop is CASSVAGRGQRETQYF. The CDR3 DNA reads TGTGCCAGCAGCGTAGCTGGCAGGGGGCAGCGGGAGACCCAGTACTTC.

The rearrangement links TRBV19 to TRBJ2-1; a possible D gene is TRBD1 (6 bases). V was pared by 0 bases and J by 5 bases, with 11 bases between. Germline CDR1 reads LNHDA; CDR2 reads SQIVND (reference sequence). The length of the CDR3 is 15 residues. As DNA, the CDR3 is TGTGCCAGTAGTATAGAGGCAGGGGTGAACAATGAGCAGTTCTTC. Its protein is CASSIEAGVNNEQFF. Full variable domain (missing parts from reference TRBV19 and TRBJ2-1): DGGITQSPKYLFRKEGQNVTLSCEQNLNHDAMYWYRQDPGQGLRLIYYSQIVNDFQKGDIAEGYSVSREKKESFPLTVTSAQKNPTAFYLCASSIEAGVNNEQFFGPGTRLTVL.

This clone has a handful of counts. The chain carries TRBV9 and TRBJ2-5, with D perhaps given as TRBD1 or TRBD2 (5 bases each). Germline V CDR1 and CDR2: SGDLS, YYNGEE. V was cut by 4 bases and J by 1 base, with 11 bases left in between. The CDR3 sequence is 14 residues long. As DNA, the CDR3 is TGTGCCAGCAGCTTCCGGGACGCCCAAGAGACCCAGTACTTC. This translates into CASSFRDAQETQYF.

This chain joins TRBV7-9 and TRBJ1-5, with D possibly being TRBD1 (5 bases). Per the germline V gene, CDR1 is SEHNR and CDR2 is FQNEAQ (reference sequence). V was pared by 4 bases and J by 4 bases, with 23 bases between. This CDR3 is 18 amino acids long. The CDR3 region has the DNA TGTGCCAGCAGCTCACCATCCCGCGGGGGAGTGGGGAATCAGCCCCAGCATTTT. Protein sequence: CASSSPSRGGVGNQPQHF. The complete variable domain, with remaining parts taken from reference TRBV7-9 and TRBJ1-5, reads DTGVSQNPRHKITKRGQNVTFRCDPISEHNRLYWYRQTLGQGPEFLTYFQNEAQLEKSRLLSDRFSAERPKGSFSTLEIQRTEQGDSAMYLCASSSPSRGGVGNQPQHFGDGTRLSIL.

V and J are TRBV7-9 and TRBJ2-3; no definite D call. The CDR3 is made up of 16 amino acids. Between the trimmed V and J ends, which lost 0 bases and 1 base, there was a span of 11 bases. The V gene's germline CDR1 is SEHNR and CDR2 FQNEAQ (reference sequence). CDR3: CASSLAGSIGTDTQYF. Written as DNA, the CDR3 is TGTGCCAGCAGCTTAGCGGGCAGCATCGGCACAGATACGCAGTATTTT.